This T cell receptor (beta chain) comes out of a study of T cells in Graves' hyperthyroidism and ophthalmopathy. Across the whole study: Blood from the periphery was taken at initial diagnosis, before any treatment.

J was trimmed by 6 bases and V by 4 bases; bases with no gene match: 6. This CDR3 comprises 15 residues. Germline CDR1 is SEHNR and CDR2 is FQNEAQ (reference sequence). The CDR3 regions of TCR beta were amplified from RNA transcripts. Primed by the HTBI set, a first-round RT-PCR was run on the TCR CDR3. One entry per CDR3 protein results from TCRdb running MiXCR on the multiplex PCR reads. The table has 250,000 to 300,000 distinct CDR3 sequences, roughly 18% seen once. This clonotype was detected only a few times. Lactation, pregnancy, other autoimmune disease or uncontrolled infection excluded patients. Diagnoses rested on clinical symptoms, serum thyroxine and TRAb, thyroid ultrasound and orbital computed tomography. About 10 ml fresh peripheral blood yielded the PBMCs.

This chain joins TRBV7-9 and TRBJ2-3; TRBD1 matches at 11 bases. The receptor was isolated from a man aged 45-65 years with Graves' ophthalmopathy. The sequenced material came from blood. CDR3 in amino acids: CASSYLDRGLDTQYF. Here the CDR3 DNA reads TGTGCCAGCAGCTACCTGGACAGGGGGCTCGATACGCAGTATTTT.